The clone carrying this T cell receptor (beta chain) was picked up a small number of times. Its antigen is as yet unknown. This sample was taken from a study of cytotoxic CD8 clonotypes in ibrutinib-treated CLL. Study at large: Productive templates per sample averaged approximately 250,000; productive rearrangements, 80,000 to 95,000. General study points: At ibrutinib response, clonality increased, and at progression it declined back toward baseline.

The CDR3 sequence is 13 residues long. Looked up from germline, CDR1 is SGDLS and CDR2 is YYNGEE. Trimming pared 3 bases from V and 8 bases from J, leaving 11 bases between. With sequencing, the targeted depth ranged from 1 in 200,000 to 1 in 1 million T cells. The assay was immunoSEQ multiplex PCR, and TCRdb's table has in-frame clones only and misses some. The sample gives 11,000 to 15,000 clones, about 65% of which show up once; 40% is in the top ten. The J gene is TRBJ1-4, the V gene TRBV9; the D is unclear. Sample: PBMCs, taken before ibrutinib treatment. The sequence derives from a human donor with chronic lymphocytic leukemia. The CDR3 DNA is TGTGCCAGCAGCGGTGGTCCCTTAGAAAAACTGTTTTTT. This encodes CASSGGPLEKLFF. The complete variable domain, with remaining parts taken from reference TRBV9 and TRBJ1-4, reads DSGVTQTPKHLITATGQRVTLRCSPRSGDLSVYWYQQSLDQGLQFLIQYYNGEERAKGNILERFSAQQFPDLHSELNLSSLELGDSALYFCASSGGPLEKLFFGSGTQLSVL.